These T cell receptor beta chains were read from a single sample in a study of shared clonotypes between healthy human individuals. The assay was immunoSEQ multiplex PCR, and TCRdb's table has in-frame clones only and misses some. The table records some 2.3 million clones, approximately 95% of them present only once. The sequenced sample consisted of naive CD4+ T cells from PBMCs. The receptors shown here come from a man aged 18-30 years in good health. Some clones in this sample may be carry-over from other donors' samples. CDR3s include the opening cysteine and the closing phenylalanine or tryptophan. The D gene is left open where the match is weak. Where a row states a size, it is once, few, many or the class of an expanded clone; other rows omit it.

clone_size	d_call	v_call	j_call	cdr3_aa	cdr3_nt
NA	TRBD2	TRBV18	TRBJ2-7	CASSPLAGETEQYF	TGTGCCAGCTCACCACTGGCGGGAGAAACCGAGCAGTACTTC
NA	TRBD1	TRBV2	TRBJ2-7	CASTETGGYEQYF	TGTGCCAGCACCGAGACAGGGGGCTACGAGCAGTACTTC
NA	TRBD2	TRBV7-2	TRBJ2-2	CASSLVLAANTGELFF	TGTGCCAGCAGCTTAGTCCTAGCGGCGAACACCGGGGAGCTGTTTTTT
NA	TRBD1	TRBV10-2	TRBJ2-3	CASKTTGGPSTDTQYF	TGCGCCAGCAAAACCACAGGGGGCCCCAGCACAGATACGCAGTATTTT
NA	TRBD1	TRBV15	TRBJ1-3	CATSRYYLDRAINTIYF	TGTGCCACCAGCAGATACTACTTGGACAGGGCCATAAACACCATATATTTT
NA	NA	TRBV11-3	TRBJ1-1	CASSLGGATEAFF	TGTGCCAGCAGCCTCGGGGGGGCCACTGAAGCTTTCTTT
NA	NA	TRBV7-8	TRBJ2-7	CASSPSRESYEQYF	TGTGCCAGCAGCCCCTCTAGAGAAAGCTACGAGCAGTACTTC
NA	NA	TRBV6-4	TRBJ1-2	CASSVETGSSVVGYTF	TGTGCCAGCAGTGTCGAGACAGGCTCGTCGGTCGTTGGCTACACCTTC
NA	NA	TRBV25-1	TRBJ2-1	CASSEYFGGNGDGAQFF	TGTGCCAGCAGTGAATATTTTGGGGGGAATGGGGATGGGGCGCAGTTCTTC
NA	TRBD2	TRBV5-1	TRBJ2-3	CASSTRREGTDTQYF	TGCGCCAGCAGCACCCGGCGGGAGGGCACAGATACGCAGTATTTT
NA	NA	TRBV5-4	TRBJ1-2	CASSYQGNYGYTF	TGTGCCAGCAGTTATCAGGGGAACTATGGCTACACCTTC
NA	NA	TRBV5-1	TRBJ2-7	CASSLEGGRTEQYF	TGCGCCAGCAGCTTGGAAGGAGGCCGTACAGAGCAGTACTTC
NA	NA	TRBV28	TRBJ2-1	CASSPPNFNYNEQFF	TGTGCCAGCAGCCCTCCGAACTTTAACTACAATGAGCAGTTCTTC
NA	NA	TRBV28	TRBJ1-1	CASIRSRNTEAFF	TGTGCCAGCATCCGATCCAGGAACACTGAAGCTTTCTTT
NA	NA	TRBV5-6	TRBJ2-7	CASSPLRAKVSSEQYF	TGTGCCAGCAGTCCGCTCAGGGCCAAGGTTTCCTCCGAGCAGTACTTC
NA	NA	TRBV28	TRBJ1-4	CASTPHGATNEKLFF	TGTGCCAGCACCCCTCATGGTGCAACTAATGAAAAACTGTTTTTT
NA	NA	TRBV2	TRBJ2-7	CASRRDLTYEQYF	TGTGCCAGCAGGCGGGACTTGACCTACGAGCAGTACTTC
NA	NA	TRBV7-9	TRBJ2-7	CASSTGTSNEQYF	TGTGCCAGCAGCACCGGGACATCCAACGAGCAGTACTTC
NA	NA	TRBV5-1	TRBJ1-2	CASSFTRTGTSGYTF	TGCGCCAGCAGCTTCACCAGGACCGGGACGAGCGGCTACACCTTC
NA	NA	TRBV15	TRBJ2-2	CATSSQKNGELFF	TGTGCCACCAGCAGTCAAAAGAACGGGGAGCTGTTTTTT
once	NA	TRBV9	TRBJ1-2	CASSGRGGHFYGYTF	TGTGCCAGCAGCGGCCGCGGGGGGCACTTCTATGGCTACACCTTC
NA	NA	TRBV6-1	TRBJ2-7	CASSESPSTYEQYF	TGTGCCAGCAGTGAATCGCCTTCTACCTACGAGCAGTACTTC
NA	NA	TRBV15	TRBJ2-4	CATSRDIRDPGVNIQYF	TGTGCCACCAGCAGAGATATTAGAGACCCGGGAGTAAACATTCAGTACTTC
NA	TRBD2	TRBV6-1	TRBJ2-2	CASSGTSGNTGELFF	TGTGCCAGCAGTGGGACTAGCGGGAACACCGGGGAGCTGTTTTTT
NA	NA	TRBV18	TRBJ1-5	CASSPVYGSDQPQHF	TGTGCCAGCTCACCAGTTTACGGAAGTGATCAGCCCCAGCATTTT
NA	TRBD2	TRBV4-3	TRBJ2-7	CASSQDRGLAGMRQYF	TGCGCCAGCAGCCAAGATAGAGGACTAGCGGGTATGCGGCAGTACTTC
NA	NA	TRBV5-1	TRBJ2-5	CASSFGDFQETQYF	TGCGCCAGCAGCTTTGGGGACTTTCAAGAGACCCAGTACTTC
NA	TRBD2	TRBV29-1	TRBJ2-5	CSVDPSGKETQYF	TGCAGCGTTGACCCTAGCGGTAAAGAGACCCAGTACTTC
once	NA	TRBV2	TRBJ2-1	CASCSGVSPNEQFF	TGTGCCAGCTGCTCGGGAGTATCCCCCAATGAGCAGTTCTTC
NA	NA	TRBV7-6	TRBJ1-5	CASSVSGSSNQPQHF	TGTGCCAGCAGCGTCTCAGGGTCCAGCAATCAGCCCCAGCATTTT
NA	NA	TRBV6-1	TRBJ2-5	CASSELFRTPETQYF	TGTGCCAGCAGTGAGTTGTTTCGGACCCCGGAGACCCAGTACTTC
NA	TRBD2	TRBV19	TRBJ2-7	CASSPRYGREGQSEQYF	TGTGCCAGTAGTCCTCGATACGGGCGGGAGGGGCAATCCGAGCAGTACTTC
NA	NA	TRBV6-5	TRBJ2-5	CASRGSDGRRETQYF	TGTGCCAGCAGGGGGAGCGACGGGCGGCGGGAGACCCAGTACTTC
NA	TRBD1	TRBV7-3	TRBJ1-5	CASSPTGVGQPQHF	TGTGCCAGCAGCCCAACAGGGGTGGGCCAGCCCCAGCATTTT
NA	NA	TRBV7-2	TRBJ1-4	CASSFLGGWDEKLFF	TGTGCCAGCAGCTTCCTGGGGGGATGGGATGAAAAACTGTTTTTT
NA	TRBD1	TRBV2	TRBJ2-7	CASSDQGDLYEQYF	TGTGCCAGCAGTGACCAGGGGGATCTCTACGAGCAGTACTTC
once	NA	TRBV20-1	TRBJ2-1	CSPTSHNEQFF	TGCAGTCCCACCTCCCACAATGAGCAGTTCTTC
once	TRBD1	TRBV28	TRBJ1-2	CASSEDRANYGYTF	TGTGCCAGCAGTGAGGACAGGGCTAACTATGGCTACACCTTC
NA	TRBD1	TRBV19	TRBJ1-1	CASRDRGPNTEAFF	TGTGCCAGTAGGGACAGGGGCCCGAACACTGAAGCTTTCTTT
NA	TRBD1	TRBV30	TRBJ2-5	CAWSVKGALETQYF	TGTGCCTGGAGTGTAAAGGGGGCTCTAGAGACCCAGTACTTC
NA	TRBD1	TRBV29-1	TRBJ1-1	CSTRGTANTEAFF	TGCAGCACCCGAGGGACAGCGAACACTGAAGCTTTCTTT
NA	NA	TRBV5-1	TRBJ2-2	CASSKGPTGELFF	TGCGCCAGCAGCAAGGGACCCACCGGGGAGCTGTTTTTT
NA	TRBD1	TRBV6-5	TRBJ1-3	CASSWDRDSGNTIYF	TGTGCCAGCAGTTGGGACAGGGACTCTGGAAACACCATATATTTT
NA	NA	TRBV6-1	TRBJ2-2	CASSDRESNTGELFF	TGTGCCAGCAGTGATAGAGAGAGTAACACCGGGGAGCTGTTTTTT
NA	NA	TRBV6-5	TRBJ2-5	CASSYSLKGGQETQYF	TGTGCCAGCAGTTACTCGCTTAAGGGGGGCCAAGAGACCCAGTACTTC
NA	TRBD1	TRBV28	TRBJ2-1	CASSVTGTGTNEQFF	TGTGCCAGCAGTGTAACCGGGACAGGGACCAATGAGCAGTTCTTC
NA	NA	TRBV6-6	TRBJ2-5	CASSPPGTPETQYF	TGTGCCAGCAGTCCTCCCGGGACGCCAGAGACCCAGTACTTC
NA	TRBD2	TRBV10-3	TRBJ2-1	CAIRGLAGGPNEQFF	TGTGCCATCAGGGGACTAGCGGGAGGGCCTAATGAGCAGTTCTTC
NA	NA	TRBV2	TRBJ1-1	CASKVTPPLSEAFF	TGTGCCAGCAAAGTAACCCCTCCTTTGTCTGAAGCTTTCTTT
NA	TRBD1	TRBV9	TRBJ2-7	CASNAGTGAYEQYF	TGTGCCAGCAATGCCGGGACAGGGGCCTACGAGCAGTACTTC
NA	TRBD2	TRBV10-1	TRBJ2-7	CARRGRLAGVYEQYF	TGCGCCCGTCGCGGGAGACTAGCGGGAGTCTACGAGCAGTACTTC
NA	TRBD1	TRBV5-1	TRBJ2-3	CASSSGQVPHTQYF	TGCGCCAGCAGCTCCGGACAGGTACCACATACGCAGTATTTT
NA	NA	TRBV10-3	TRBJ1-2	CAISESGGSYGYTF	TGTGCCATCAGTGAGTCGGGGGGTTCCTATGGCTACACCTTC
NA	NA	TRBV30	TRBJ1-2	CAWSALGYGYTF	TGTGCCTGGAGTGCGCTCGGCTATGGCTACACCTTC
NA	TRBD2	TRBV28	TRBJ2-2	CASSSDPGLAVNTGELFF	TGTGCCAGCAGTTCAGACCCGGGGCTAGCGGTCAACACCGGGGAGCTGTTTTTT
NA	NA	TRBV15	TRBJ1-2	CATSTGAGSGYTF	TGTGCCACCAGCACCGGGGCCGGCTCGGGCTACACCTTC